The 4 T cell receptor beta chains listed next were all sequenced from one sample in a study of blood T cell repertoires in COVID-19. The assay was immunoSEQ multiplex PCR, and TCRdb's table has in-frame clones only and misses some. The table lists roughly 300,000 clones, under 90% of them singletons, with roughly 2.9% in the top ten. Sequencing input: peripheral blood. These receptors all come from a woman aged 60-70 years with active or convalescent COVID-19.

The V gene is TRBV18, the J gene TRBJ1-4; D may be TRBD1 (5 bases). V lost 5 bases and J 8 bases, leaving 21 bases between the germline ends. The CDR3 is 16 amino acids. From germline, CDR1 is KGHSH and CDR2 LQKENI. Here the CDR3 reads CASSEGHQVVGEKLFF. The CDR3 DNA reads TGTGCCAGCTCAGAAGGACATCAGGTGGTAGGAGAAAAACTGTTTTTT.

The genes are TRBV27 and TRBJ1-1; TRBD1 is a possible D gene (5 bases). The germline V gene has CDR1 MNHEY and CDR2 SMNVEV (reference sequence). The CDR3 extends over 15 amino acids. Trimming cost V 7 bases and J 1 base, with 16 bases left between them. The DNA of the CDR3 is TGTGCCAGCACCCTCTCAGGGTGGGGGAACACTGAAGCTTTCTTT. Its translation is CASTLSGWGNTEAFF.

V usage is TRBV9 and J usage is TRBJ2-4, with 7 bases that match TRBD2. After removal of 0 bases from V and 0 bases from J, the junction contained 0 bases not matched to a gene. The length of the CDR3 is 15 residues. Germline V gene data show CDR1 as SGDLS and CDR2 as YYNGEE. The CDR3, as DNA: TGTGCCAGCAGCGTAGGCGGGGGAGCCAAAAACATTCAGTACTTC. Protein: CASSVGGGAKNIQYF.

The genes are TRBV27 and TRBJ1-5, with 7 bases that match TRBD1. In germline, CDR1 is MNHEY, CDR2 SMNVEV (reference sequence). The CDR3 loop spans 15 amino acids. J gave up 4 bases and V 5 bases, and 8 bases lay outside the gene matches. The CDR3 here is CASSPETGLNQPQHF. Written as DNA, the CDR3 is TGTGCCAGCAGTCCCGAGACAGGGTTGAATCAGCCCCAGCATTTT.